The clone carrying this TCR beta chain showed up just once. Its antigen remains unidentified. The sample comes from a study of OX40 agonist ivuxolimab in advanced cancers. Overall study: In three patients, partial responses were observed, one with hepatocellular carcinoma and two with cutaneous melanoma.

The protocol was immunoSEQ multiplex PCR, while the TCRdb copy is restricted to in-frame clones and leaves out a portion. The sample shows roughly 79,000 clones, about 90% of them seen only once. Overall study findings and caveats: The antigens recognized by the expanded peripheral T cells, that is their antigen specificity, were not determined. The study found that CD8+ T cells averaged more expanded clones than CD4+.

Germline V gene data show CDR1 as SGHRS and CDR2 as YFSETQ. Trimming left V 4 bases short and J 0 bases short, with 14 bases between. This CDR3 comprises 15 residues. Here the sequenced sample was CD4+ or CD8+ T cells sorted from blood, taken in a trial of the OX40 agonist ivuxolimab. V gene TRBV5-1 combines with J gene TRBJ2-7, with a tentative D call TRBD2 (6 bases). The clonotype was recovered from an adult with an advanced solid tumor such as melanoma, head and neck, liver or kidney cancer. In nucleotides, the CDR3 is TGCGCCAGCAGCCCCCCCCGGGGGATCTCCTACGAGCAGTACTTC. Translated, it gives CASSPPRGISYEQYF.